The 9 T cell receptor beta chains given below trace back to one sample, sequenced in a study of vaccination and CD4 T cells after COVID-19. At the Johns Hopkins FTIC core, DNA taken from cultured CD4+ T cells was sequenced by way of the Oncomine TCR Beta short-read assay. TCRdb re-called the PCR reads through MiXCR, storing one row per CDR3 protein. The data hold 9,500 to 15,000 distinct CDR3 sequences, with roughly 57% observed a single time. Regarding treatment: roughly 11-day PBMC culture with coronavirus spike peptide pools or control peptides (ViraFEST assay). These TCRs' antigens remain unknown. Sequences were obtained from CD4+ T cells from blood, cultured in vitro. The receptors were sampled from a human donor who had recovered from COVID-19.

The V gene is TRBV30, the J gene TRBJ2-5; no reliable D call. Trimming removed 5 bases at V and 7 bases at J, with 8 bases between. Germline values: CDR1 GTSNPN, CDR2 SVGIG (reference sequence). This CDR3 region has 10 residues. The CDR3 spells CAWALGTQYF. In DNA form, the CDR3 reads TGTGCCTGGGCCCTCGGGACCCAGTACTTC.

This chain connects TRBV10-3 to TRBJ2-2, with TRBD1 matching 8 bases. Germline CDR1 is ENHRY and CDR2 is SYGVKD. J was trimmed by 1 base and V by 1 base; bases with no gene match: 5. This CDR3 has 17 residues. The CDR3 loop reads CAISELGQGLNTGELFF. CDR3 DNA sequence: TGTGCCATCAGTGAGTTAGGACAGGGACTGAACACCGGGGAGCTGTTTTTT.

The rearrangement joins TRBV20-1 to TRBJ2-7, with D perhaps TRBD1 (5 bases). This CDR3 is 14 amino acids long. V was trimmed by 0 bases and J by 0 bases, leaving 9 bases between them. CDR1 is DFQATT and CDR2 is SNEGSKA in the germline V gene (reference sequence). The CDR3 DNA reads TGCAGTGCTAGAGATTGGCAGGGCTCCTACGAGCAGTACTTC. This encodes CSARDWQGSYEQYF.

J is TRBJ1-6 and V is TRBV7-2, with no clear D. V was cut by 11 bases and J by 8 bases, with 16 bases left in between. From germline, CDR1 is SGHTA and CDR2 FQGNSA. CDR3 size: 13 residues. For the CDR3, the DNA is TGTGCCGAAACCTCCAAGCGAGATTCACCCCTCCACTTT. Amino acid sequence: CAETSKRDSPLHF.

The CDR3, as DNA: TGTGCCAGCAGCTCAGGGACTAGCGGGCGCTACAATGAGCAGTTCTTC. Translation gives CASSSGTSGRYNEQFF. The chain carries TRBV7-2 and TRBJ2-1; 12 bases align to TRBD2. From germline, CDR1 is SGHTA and CDR2 FQGNSA. This CDR3 spans 16 amino acids. After removal of 4 bases from V and 3 bases from J, the junction contained 4 bases not matched to a gene.

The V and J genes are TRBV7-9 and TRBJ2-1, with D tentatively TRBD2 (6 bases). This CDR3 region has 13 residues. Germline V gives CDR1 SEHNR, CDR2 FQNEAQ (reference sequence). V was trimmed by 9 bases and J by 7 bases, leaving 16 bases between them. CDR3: CASSTRGGNEQFF. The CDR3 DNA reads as TGTGCCAGTAGTACCCGGGGAGGTAATGAGCAGTTCTTC.

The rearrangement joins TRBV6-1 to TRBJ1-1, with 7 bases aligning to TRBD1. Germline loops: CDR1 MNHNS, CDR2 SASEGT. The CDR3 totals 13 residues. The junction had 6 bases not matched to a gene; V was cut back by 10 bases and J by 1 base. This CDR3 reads CATQGGRNTEAFF. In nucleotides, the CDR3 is TGTGCCACCCAGGGGGGAAGGAACACTGAAGCTTTCTTT.

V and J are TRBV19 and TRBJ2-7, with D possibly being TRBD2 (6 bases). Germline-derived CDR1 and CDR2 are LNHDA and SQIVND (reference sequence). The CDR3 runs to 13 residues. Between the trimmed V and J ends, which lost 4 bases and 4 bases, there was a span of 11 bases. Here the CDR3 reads CASSRAGPYEQYF. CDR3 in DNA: TGTGCCAGTAGTAGGGCGGGGCCTTACGAGCAGTACTTC.

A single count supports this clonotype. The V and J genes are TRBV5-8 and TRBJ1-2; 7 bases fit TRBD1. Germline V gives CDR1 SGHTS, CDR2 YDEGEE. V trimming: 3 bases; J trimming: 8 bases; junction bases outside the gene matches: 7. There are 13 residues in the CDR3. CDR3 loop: CASSSTGFSGYTF. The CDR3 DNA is TGTGCCAGCAGCTCGACAGGGTTTAGCGGCTACACCTTC.